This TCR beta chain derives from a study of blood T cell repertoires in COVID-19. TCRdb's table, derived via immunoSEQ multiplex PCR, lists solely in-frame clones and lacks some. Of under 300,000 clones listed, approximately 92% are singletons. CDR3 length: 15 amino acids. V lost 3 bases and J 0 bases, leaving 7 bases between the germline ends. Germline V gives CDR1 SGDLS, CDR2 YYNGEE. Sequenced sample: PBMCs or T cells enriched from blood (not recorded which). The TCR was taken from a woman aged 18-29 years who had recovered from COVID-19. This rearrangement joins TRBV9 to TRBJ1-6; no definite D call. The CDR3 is CASSEEGSYNSPLHF. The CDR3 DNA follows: TGTGCCAGCAGCGAGGAGGGCTCCTATAATTCACCCCTCCACTTT. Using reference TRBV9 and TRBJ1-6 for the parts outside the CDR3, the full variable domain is DSGVTQTPKHLITATGQRVTLRCSPRSGDLSVYWYQQSLDQGLQFLIQYYNGEERAKGNILERFSAQQFPDLHSELNLSSLELGDSALYFCASSEEGSYNSPLHFGNGTRLTVT.